In this sample, the clone carrying this T cell receptor (beta chain) turned up many times. The source of the sample is a study of neurological immune-mediated disorders. In TCRdb, the 5' RACE reads were re-called with MiXCR into one record per CDR3 protein. The repertoire includes about 74,000 distinct CDR3 sequences, roughly 5.5% of them detected once, and about 8% sits in the top ten. Looked up from germline, CDR1 is SGHRS and CDR2 is YFSETQ. The CDR3 is 15 amino acids. Losses at the gene ends were 1 base for V and 5 bases for J; bases not matched to a gene: 6. This TCR was recovered from a man between 18 and 29 years old with multiple sclerosis. The source material was PBMCs. The chain recombines TRBV5-1 with TRBJ2-3; TRBD2 agrees at 8 bases. The CDR3 nucleotides read TGCGCCAGCAGCTTGCGGGGGGGCCAGTTAGATACGCAGTATTTT. It is translated as CASSLRGGQLDTQYF.